The 12 T cell receptor beta chains listed next were all sequenced from one sample in a study of T cells expressing NK-cell markers. TCRdb re-called the 5' RACE reads; every CDR3 protein appears as one record, without DNA. The sample data list fewer than 400,000 distinct CDR3 sequences. What was sequenced was blood T cells: a sorted CD56 or NKG2C T cell subset, CD4+ or CD8+ T cells, or bulk PBMC T cells (not recorded which). Every receptor here comes from a woman between 45 and 60 years old in good health.

The chain has TRBV7-8 and TRBJ2-1; the D call from TCRdb, TRBD2, cannot be confirmed without DNA. The CDR3 has 16 residues. From germline, CDR1 is SGHVS and CDR2 FQNEAQ. The CDR3 here is CASIGVPGLAVGEQFF.

V is TRBV12-3 or TRBV12-4 and J is TRBJ2-7; TCRdb calls TRBD1, which cannot be checked without DNA. The CDR3 runs 12 residues. The CDR3 loop is CASSPGVSEQYF.

V is TRBV6-5 and J is TRBJ2-2; TCRdb's D gene call, TRBD2, goes unchecked for lack of DNA. Looked up from germline, CDR1 is MNHEY and CDR2 is SVGAGI. This CDR3 is 12 amino acids long. The CDR3 loop is CASSGRPGELFF.

The chain joins TRBV20-1 to TRBJ2-1; no DNA is available, so the TRBD1 call from TCRdb remains unchecked. Germline V gene data show CDR1 as DFQATT and CDR2 as SNEGSKA (reference sequence). The CDR3 runs 13 residues. CDR3: CSARGRVQNEQFF.

The chain recombines TRBV11-2 with TRBJ2-2; TCRdb reports TRBD2, a call that lacks DNA to check it against. This CDR3 contains 14 residues. Germline CDR1 and CDR2: SGHAT and FQNNGV. This chain's CDR3 is CASSLSGEDGELFF.

J is TRBJ2-7 and V is TRBV6-5; the TRBD2 assignment by TCRdb is unverifiable without DNA. The CDR3 is 14 amino acids. Germline-derived CDR1 and CDR2 are MNHEY and SVGAGI. The CDR3 here is CASRDAGPSYEQYF.

This chain joins TRBV5-1 and TRBJ2-1; TCRdb selects TRBD2, and the lack of DNA leaves this call unchecked. The germline gives CDR1 SGHRS, CDR2 YFSETQ. The CDR3 is 16 residues long. The CDR3 sequence: CASSWSSGRAYNEQFF.

V usage is TRBV20-1 and J usage is TRBJ2-1; TCRdb's assignment of TRBD2 cannot be checked, as there is no DNA. The CDR3 loop spans 15 amino acids. Germline loops: CDR1 DFQATT, CDR2 SNEGSKA (reference sequence). CDR3 amino acids: CSARRAGGDYNEQFF.

CDR3 sequence reads: CSVVDRGGVAEAFF. The chain recombines TRBV29-1 with TRBJ1-1; as DNA is missing, the TRBD1 call by TCRdb cannot be tested. This CDR3 is built from 14 residues. Germline V gives CDR1 SQVTM, CDR2 ANQGSEA.

CDR3 sequence reads: CASSLELPWLAGAGTGELFF. The chain has TRBV11-2 and TRBJ2-2; TCRdb's D call of TRBD2 is untestable without DNA. CDR3 length: 20 residues. Germline V gene data show CDR1 as SGHAT and CDR2 as FQNNGV.

The chain has TRBV28 and TRBJ2-3; there is no DNA to check the TCRdb D call of TRBD2. The CDR3 runs 12 residues. CDR1 and CDR2 (germline): MDHEN, SYDVKM. The chain's CDR3 is CASSLTGGAQYF.

This chain's CDR3 is CASSLSGRNTGELFF. The chain is built from TRBV13 and TRBJ2-2; TCRdb lists TRBD2, though no DNA is available to test this call. Germline CDR1 is PRHDT and CDR2 is FYEKMQ (reference sequence). CDR3 size: 15 residues.